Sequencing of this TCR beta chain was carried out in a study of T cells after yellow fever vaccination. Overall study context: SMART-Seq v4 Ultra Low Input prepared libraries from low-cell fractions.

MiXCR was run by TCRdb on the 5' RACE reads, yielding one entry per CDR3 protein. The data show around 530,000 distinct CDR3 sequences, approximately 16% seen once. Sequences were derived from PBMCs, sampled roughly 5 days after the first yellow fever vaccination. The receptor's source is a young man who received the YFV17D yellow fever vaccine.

As DNA, the CDR3 is TGCGCCAGCAGGCCCCGTTTAGGTTCCCCAGATACGCAGTATTTT. Protein sequence: CASRPRLGSPDTQYF. The gene calls are TRBV5-1 and TRBJ2-3; D unclear. Trimming removed 5 bases at V and 4 bases at J, with 17 bases between. The CDR3 length is 15 residues. Germline-derived CDR1 and CDR2 are SGHRS and YFSETQ.